A selection of T cell receptor beta chains follows, all from one sample in a study of T cells in localized non-small cell lung cancer. Profiling relied on immunoSEQ multiplex PCR, and the TCRdb table lists in-frame clones only, not all of them. This sample has about 34,000 clones, with roughly three quarters found just once. The sample was peripheral blood, taken before any cancer treatment. The receptors derive from a male donor aged 60 or over with stage II squamous cell lung carcinoma. Each CDR3 is given with its conserved first and last residue.

v_call	j_call	cdr3_aa
TRBV6-5	TRBJ2-4	CASSLLAGGYDIQYF
TRBV7-9	TRBJ2-6	CASSPRGTGGAGANVLTF
TRBV6-1	TRBJ2-1	CASRRGQGTYNEQFF
TRBV19	TRBJ2-4	CASTESSGKNIQYF
TRBV9	TRBJ1-3	CASSARQGSGNTIYF
TRBV7-6	TRBJ2-5	CASSLEGGDLETQYF
TRBV18	TRBJ1-4	CASSRDSFNEKLFF
TRBV2	TRBJ1-2	CASSGRRDWGYTF
TRBV9	TRBJ2-2	CASSVPTANTGELFF
TRBV6-1	TRBJ2-1	CACRRSYNEQFF
TRBV6-1	TRBJ1-4	CASSEAPFRGQEGKLFF
TRBV7-9	TRBJ1-2	CASSLVDSGYTF
TRBV2	TRBJ1-1	CARGLANTEAFF
TRBV27	TRBJ1-1	CASSLNPLNTEAFF
TRBV9	TRBJ1-2	CASSPSPTETYNGYTF
TRBV10-2	TRBJ1-1	CASGFDRGPTFTEAFF
TRBV30	TRBJ2-1	CAWMGRDSSLGNEQFF
TRBV15	TRBJ2-5	CATSSEGGETQYF
TRBV27	TRBJ1-4	CASSYQGEANEKLFF
TRBV4-1	TRBJ2-5	CASSQDGAGVLETQYF
TRBV4-2	TRBJ2-1	CASSQVTQLNNEQFF
TRBV12-5	TRBJ2-7	CASGLPGLSHEQYF
TRBV7-9	TRBJ1-1	CASRIDGSTEAFF
TRBV2	TRBJ1-4	CASSLPLGRGEKLFF
TRBV27	TRBJ2-1	CASSLMDSPAYNEQFF
TRBV18	TRBJ2-7	CASSFGYEQYF
TRBV5-1	TRBJ1-1	CASRRDTLNTEAFF
TRBV5-1	TRBJ2-1	CASSSTSGNYNEQFF
TRBV6-6	TRBJ2-1	CANSYPPALSYNEQFF
TRBV6-5	TRBJ2-2	CASSGLNTGELFF
TRBV27	TRBJ1-2	CASSFLPPSDFNYGYTF
TRBV5-1	TRBJ2-7	CASSLGVSGPSYEQYF
TRBV6-1	TRBJ2-7	CASSEAGQGSVSYEQYF
TRBV7-9	TRBJ2-7	CASSFPVDRGTSYEQYF
TRBV6-6	TRBJ2-7	CASRDQGASYEQYF
TRBV19	TRBJ1-5	CASSIRTGAAGNQPQHF
TRBV7-2	TRBJ2-1	CASSLWSQGAYNEQFF
TRBV30	TRBJ1-5	CAWSVGQRNQPQHF
TRBV7-9	TRBJ2-3	CASSIRLAGGQDTQYF
TRBV5-1	TRBJ2-3	CASSLGNSQDTQYF
TRBV2	TRBJ2-2	CASSEQAVTGELFF
TRBV6-5	TRBJ2-3	CASSYSGRGADTQYF
TRBV30	TRBJ2-6	CAWGQGNSGANVLTF
TRBV7-6	TRBJ1-2	CASSLAADRAQTNYGYTF
TRBV5-1	TRBJ1-1	CASRATGPEAFF
TRBV10-2	TRBJ1-2	CASSDRASSYGYTF